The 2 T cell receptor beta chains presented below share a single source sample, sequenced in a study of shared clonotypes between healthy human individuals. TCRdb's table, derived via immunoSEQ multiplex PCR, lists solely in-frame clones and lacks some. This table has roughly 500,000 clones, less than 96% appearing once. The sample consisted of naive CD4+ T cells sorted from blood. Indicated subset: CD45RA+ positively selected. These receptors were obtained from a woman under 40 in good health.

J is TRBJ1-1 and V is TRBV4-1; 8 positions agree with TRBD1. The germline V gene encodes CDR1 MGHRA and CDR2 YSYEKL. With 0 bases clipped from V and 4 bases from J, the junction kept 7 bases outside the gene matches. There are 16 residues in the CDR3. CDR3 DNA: TGCGCCAGCAGCCAAGACCGCGGACAGGGCGGCACTGAAGCTTTCTTT. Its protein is CASSQDRGQGGTEAFF.

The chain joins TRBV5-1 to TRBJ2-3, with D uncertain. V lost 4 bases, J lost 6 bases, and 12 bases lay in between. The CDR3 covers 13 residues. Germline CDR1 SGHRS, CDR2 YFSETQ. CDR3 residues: CASSTSLGDTQYF. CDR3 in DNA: TGCGCCAGCAGCACATCTTTAGGGGATACGCAGTATTTT.